This record concerns one TCR beta chain sequence. These data belong to a study of blood T cell repertoires in COVID-19. Measured with immunoSEQ multiplex PCR; TCRdb has only the in-frame clones, and not every one. The sample has 250,000 to 300,000 clones; approximately 89% are singletons. The CDR3 sequence is 16 residues long. Germline loops: CDR1 PRHDT, CDR2 FYEKMQ (reference sequence). With V trimmed by 0 bases and J by 3 bases, 6 bases remained unmatched. This chain uses TRBV13 with TRBJ2-3, with TRBD2 identical over 7 bases. Sample: peripheral blood. This TCR came from a woman in her 30s with COVID-19, enrolled during active disease. The CDR3, as DNA: TGTGCCAGCAGCTTAGGGGGCGGGAGAGGAACAGATACGCAGTATTTT. Protein product: CASSLGGGRGTDTQYF.